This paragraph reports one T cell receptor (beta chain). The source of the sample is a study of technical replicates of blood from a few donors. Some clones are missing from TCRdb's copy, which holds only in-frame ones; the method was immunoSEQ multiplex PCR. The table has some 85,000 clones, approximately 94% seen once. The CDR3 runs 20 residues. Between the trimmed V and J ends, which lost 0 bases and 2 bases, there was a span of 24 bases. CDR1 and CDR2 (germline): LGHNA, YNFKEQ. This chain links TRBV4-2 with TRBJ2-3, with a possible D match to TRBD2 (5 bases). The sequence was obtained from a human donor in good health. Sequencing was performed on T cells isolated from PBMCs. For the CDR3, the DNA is TGTGCCAGCAGCCAAGATCCAGCGGCGGTCTCATCTTTCTTCACAGATACGCAGTATTTT. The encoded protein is CASSQDPAAVSSFFTDTQYF.